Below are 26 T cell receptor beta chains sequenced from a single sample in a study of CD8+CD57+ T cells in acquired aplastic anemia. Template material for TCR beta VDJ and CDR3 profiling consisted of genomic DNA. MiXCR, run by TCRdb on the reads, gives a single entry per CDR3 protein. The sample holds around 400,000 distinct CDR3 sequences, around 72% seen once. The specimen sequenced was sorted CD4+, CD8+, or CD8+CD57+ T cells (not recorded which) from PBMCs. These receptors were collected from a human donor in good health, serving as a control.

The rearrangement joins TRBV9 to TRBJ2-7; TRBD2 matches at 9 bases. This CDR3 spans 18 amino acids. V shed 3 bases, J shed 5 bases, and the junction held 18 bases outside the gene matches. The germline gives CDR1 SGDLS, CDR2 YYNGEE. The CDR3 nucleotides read TGTGCCAGCAGCGCAAGGGGAAGGGCGGGGGGGCCATTTAACGAGCAGTACTTC. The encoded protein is CASSARGRAGGPFNEQYF.

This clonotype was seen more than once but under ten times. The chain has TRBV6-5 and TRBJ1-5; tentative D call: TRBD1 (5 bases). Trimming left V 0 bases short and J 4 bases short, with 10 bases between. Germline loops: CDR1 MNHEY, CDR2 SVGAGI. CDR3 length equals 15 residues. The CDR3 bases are TGTGCCAGCAGTTACTCTTGGGGGTTAAATCAGCCCCAGCATTTT. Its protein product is CASSYSWGLNQPQHF.

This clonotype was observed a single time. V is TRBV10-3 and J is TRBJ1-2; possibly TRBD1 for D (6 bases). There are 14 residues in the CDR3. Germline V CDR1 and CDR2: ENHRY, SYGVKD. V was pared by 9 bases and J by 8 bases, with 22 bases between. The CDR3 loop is CAISMVGQGHGYTF. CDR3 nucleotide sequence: TGTGCCATTAGTATGGTCGGCCAGGGGCACGGCTACACCTTC.

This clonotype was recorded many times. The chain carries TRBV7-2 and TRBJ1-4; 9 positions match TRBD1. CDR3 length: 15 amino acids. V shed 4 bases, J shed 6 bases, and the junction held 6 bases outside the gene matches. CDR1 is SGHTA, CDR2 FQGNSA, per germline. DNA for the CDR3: TGTGCCAGCAGCTCTCCCGGGACAGGGTATGAAAAACTGTTTTTT. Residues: CASSSPGTGYEKLFF.

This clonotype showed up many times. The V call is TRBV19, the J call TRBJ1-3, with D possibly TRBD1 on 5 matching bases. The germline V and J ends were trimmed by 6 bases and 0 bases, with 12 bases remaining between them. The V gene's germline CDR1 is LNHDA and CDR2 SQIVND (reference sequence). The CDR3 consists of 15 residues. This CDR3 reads CASSPRQYSGNTIYF. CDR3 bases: TGTGCCAGTAGCCCTAGACAGTACTCTGGAAACACCATATATTTT.

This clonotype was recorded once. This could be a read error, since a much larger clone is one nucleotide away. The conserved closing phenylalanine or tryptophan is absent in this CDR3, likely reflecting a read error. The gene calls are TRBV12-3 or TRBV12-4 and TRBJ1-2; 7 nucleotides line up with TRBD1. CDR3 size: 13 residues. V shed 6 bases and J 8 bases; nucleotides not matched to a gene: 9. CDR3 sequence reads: CASRFGQERGYTL. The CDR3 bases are TGTGCCAGCAGGTTCGGACAGGAGCGGGGCTACACCCTC.

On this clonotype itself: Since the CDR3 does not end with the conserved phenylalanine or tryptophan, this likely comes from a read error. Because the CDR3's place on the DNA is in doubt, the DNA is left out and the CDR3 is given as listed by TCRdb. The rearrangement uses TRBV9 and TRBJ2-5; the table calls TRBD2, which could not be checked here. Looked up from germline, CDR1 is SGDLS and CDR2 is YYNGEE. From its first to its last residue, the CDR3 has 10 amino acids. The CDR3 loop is CASSVGSVGS.

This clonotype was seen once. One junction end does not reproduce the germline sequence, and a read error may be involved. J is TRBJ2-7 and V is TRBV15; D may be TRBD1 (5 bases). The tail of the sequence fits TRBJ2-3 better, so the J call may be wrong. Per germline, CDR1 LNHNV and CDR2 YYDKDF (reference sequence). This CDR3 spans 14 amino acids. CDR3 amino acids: CASSRRQGARTQYF. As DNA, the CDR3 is TGCGCCAGCAGCCGGCGGCAGGGCGCAAGGACGCAGTATTTT.

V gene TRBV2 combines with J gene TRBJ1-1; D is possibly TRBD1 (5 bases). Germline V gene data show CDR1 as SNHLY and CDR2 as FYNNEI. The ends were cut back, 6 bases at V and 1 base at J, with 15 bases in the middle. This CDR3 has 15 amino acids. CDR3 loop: CASSLAGPPNTEAFF. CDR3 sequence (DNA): TGTGCCAGCAGCTTAGCAGGGCCCCCGAACACTGAAGCTTTCTTT.

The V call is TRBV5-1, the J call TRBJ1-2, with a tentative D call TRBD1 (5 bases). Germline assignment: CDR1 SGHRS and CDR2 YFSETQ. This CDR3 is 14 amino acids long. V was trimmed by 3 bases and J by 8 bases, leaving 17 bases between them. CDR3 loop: CASSSTRETEGYTF. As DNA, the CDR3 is TGCGCCAGCAGCTCCACCAGGGAGACTGAAGGCTACACCTTC. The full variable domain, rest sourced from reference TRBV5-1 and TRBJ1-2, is KAGVTQTPRYLIKTRGQQVTLSCSPISGHRSVSWYQQTPGQGLQFLFEYFSETQRNKGNFPGRFSGRQFSNSRSEMNVSTLELGDSALYLCASSSTRETEGYTFGSGTRLTVV.

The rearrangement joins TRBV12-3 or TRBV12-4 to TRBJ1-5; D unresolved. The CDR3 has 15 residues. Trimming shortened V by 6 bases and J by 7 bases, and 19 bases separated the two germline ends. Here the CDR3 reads CASSLSQASGQPQHF. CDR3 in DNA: TGTGCCAGCAGCTTGAGCCAGGCCTCCGGCCAGCCCCAGCATTTT.

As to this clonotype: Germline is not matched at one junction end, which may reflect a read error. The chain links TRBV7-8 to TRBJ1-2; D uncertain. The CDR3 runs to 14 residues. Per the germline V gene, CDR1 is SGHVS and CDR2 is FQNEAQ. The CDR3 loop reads CASSVNGKALRAGF. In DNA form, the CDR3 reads TGTGCCAGCTCCGTAAACGGGAAAGCACTTCGCGCCGGGTTC.

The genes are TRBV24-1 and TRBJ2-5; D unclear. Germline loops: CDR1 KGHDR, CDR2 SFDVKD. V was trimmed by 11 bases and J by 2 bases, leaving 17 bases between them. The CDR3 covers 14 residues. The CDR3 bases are TGTGCCAGTACTCTCGGAACGGAGCAAGAGACCCAGTACTTC. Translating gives CASTLGTEQETQYF.

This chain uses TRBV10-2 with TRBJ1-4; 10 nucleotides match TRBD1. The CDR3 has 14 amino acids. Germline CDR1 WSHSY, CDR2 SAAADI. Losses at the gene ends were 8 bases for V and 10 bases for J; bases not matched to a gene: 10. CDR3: CASAEDRGVVKLFF. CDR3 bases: TGCGCCAGCGCCGAGGACAGGGGGGTCGTAAAACTGTTTTTT.

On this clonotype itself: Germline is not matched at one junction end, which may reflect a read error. CDR3 DNA: TGTGCCAGCAGCCCAAGACAGGGACTAGCCAGAAACATTCAGTACTTC. Amino acid sequence: CASSPRQGLARNIQYF. The J gene is TRBJ2-4, the V gene TRBV7-4, with 9 bases identical to TRBD2. Germline V gene lookup returns CDR1 SGHVT and CDR2 SQSDAQ. The CDR3 is 16 residues long.

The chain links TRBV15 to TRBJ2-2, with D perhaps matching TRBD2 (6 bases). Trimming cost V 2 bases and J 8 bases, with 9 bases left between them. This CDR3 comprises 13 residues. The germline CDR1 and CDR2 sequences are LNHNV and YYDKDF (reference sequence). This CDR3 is CATSRFLAGELFF. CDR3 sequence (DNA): TGTGCCACCAGCAGATTCCTAGCGGGGGAGCTGTTTTTT.

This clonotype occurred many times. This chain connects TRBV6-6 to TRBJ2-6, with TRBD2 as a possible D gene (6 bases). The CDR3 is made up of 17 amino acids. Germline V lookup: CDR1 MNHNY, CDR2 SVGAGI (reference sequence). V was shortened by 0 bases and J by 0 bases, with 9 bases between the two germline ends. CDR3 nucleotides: TGTGCCAGCAGTTACTCTGGGGGGTTCTCTGGGGCCAACGTCCTGACTTTC. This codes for CASSYSGGFSGANVLTF.

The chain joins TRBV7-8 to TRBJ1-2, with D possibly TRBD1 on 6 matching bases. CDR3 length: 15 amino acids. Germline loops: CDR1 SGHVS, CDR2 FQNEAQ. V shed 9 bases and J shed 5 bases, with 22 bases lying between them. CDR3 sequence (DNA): TGTGCCAGTAGATTCATCACGGGGGCGGCGTATGGCTACACCTTC. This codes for CASRFITGAAYGYTF.

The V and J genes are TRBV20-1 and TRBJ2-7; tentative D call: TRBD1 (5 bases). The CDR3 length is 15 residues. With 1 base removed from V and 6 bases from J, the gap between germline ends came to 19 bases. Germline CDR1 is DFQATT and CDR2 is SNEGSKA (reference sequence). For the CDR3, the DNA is TGCAGTGCTAGAGGGCTCAGGGCTAGTTGGAGCGAGCAGTACTTC. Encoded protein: CSARGLRASWSEQYF.

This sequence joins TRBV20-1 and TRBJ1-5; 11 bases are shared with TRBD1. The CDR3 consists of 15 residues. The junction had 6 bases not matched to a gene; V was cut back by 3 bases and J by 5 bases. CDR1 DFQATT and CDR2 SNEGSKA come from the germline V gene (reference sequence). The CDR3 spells CSASAGTGGDQPQHF. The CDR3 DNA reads TGCAGTGCTAGCGCCGGGACAGGGGGGGATCAGCCCCAGCATTTT.

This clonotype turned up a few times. The CDR3 reads CASSETGFATEAFF. DNA for the CDR3: TGTGCCAGCAGTGAGACAGGGTTTGCCACTGAAGCTTTCTTT. This chain uses TRBV2 with TRBJ1-1; 7 positions match TRBD1. This CDR3 is 14 amino acids long. J lost 4 bases, V lost 3 bases, and 5 bases had no gene match. Germline CDR1 SNHLY, CDR2 FYNNEI.

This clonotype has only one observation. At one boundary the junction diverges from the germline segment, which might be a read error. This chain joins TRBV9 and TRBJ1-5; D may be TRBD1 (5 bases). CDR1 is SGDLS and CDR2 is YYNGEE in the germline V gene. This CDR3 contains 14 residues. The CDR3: CASSFRDQETHHFF. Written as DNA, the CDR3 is TGTGCCAGCAGCTTCCGGGACCAGGAGACCCACCACTTTTTT.

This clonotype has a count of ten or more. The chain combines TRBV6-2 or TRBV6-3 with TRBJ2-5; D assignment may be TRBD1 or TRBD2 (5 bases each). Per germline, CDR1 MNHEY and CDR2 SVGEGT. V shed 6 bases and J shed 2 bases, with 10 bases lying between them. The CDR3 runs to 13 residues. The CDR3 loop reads CASRRGIQETQYF. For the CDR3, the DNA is TGTGCCAGCAGGAGGGGAATTCAAGAGACCCAGTACTTC.

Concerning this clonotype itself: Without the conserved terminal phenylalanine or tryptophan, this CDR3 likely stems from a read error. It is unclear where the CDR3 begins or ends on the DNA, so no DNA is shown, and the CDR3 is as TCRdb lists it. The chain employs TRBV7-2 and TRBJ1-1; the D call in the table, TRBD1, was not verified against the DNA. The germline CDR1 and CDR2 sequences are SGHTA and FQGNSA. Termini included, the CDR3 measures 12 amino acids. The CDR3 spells CASSFNTGGNTL.

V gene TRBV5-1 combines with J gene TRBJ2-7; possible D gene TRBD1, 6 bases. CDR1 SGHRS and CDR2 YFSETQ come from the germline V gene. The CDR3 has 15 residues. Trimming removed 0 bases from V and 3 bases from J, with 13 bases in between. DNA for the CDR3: TGCGCCAGCAGCTTGGCCAGGGGCCTGGACTACGAGCAGTACTTC. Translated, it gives CASSLARGLDYEQYF.

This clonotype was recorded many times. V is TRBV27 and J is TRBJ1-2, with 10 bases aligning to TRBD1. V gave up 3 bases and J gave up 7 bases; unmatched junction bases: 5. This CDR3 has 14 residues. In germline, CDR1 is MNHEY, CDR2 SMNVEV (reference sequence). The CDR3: CASSFKGTGVGYTF. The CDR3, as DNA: TGTGCCAGCAGTTTTAAAGGGACAGGGGTTGGCTACACCTTC.